This paragraph reports one T cell receptor (beta chain). Cohorts were assigned according to the clinical history that participants reported. This specimen belongs to a study of blood T cell repertoires in COVID-19. Study-wide context: Collection of acute and convalescent COVID-19 samples took place in the United States, Italy and Spain. The analysed material was cDNA or gDNA that came from T cells, B-cell-depleted T cells, or PBMCs.

J was trimmed by 9 bases and V by 4 bases; bases with no gene match: 12. The CDR3 extends over 16 amino acids. CDR1 MNHEY and CDR2 SMNVEV come from the germline V gene (reference sequence). Some clones are missing from TCRdb's copy, which holds only in-frame ones; the method was immunoSEQ multiplex PCR. This table has around 230,000 clones, more than 70% appearing once. This receptor was identified in a woman in her thirties or forties with acute COVID-19. The chain links TRBV27 to TRBJ1-4; 9 bases align to TRBD1. The sequencing sample was made of PBMCs or T cells enriched from blood (not recorded which). The CDR3 protein is CASSSRPGTGLKKLFF. CDR3 DNA: TGTGCCAGCAGTTCCCGTCCCGGGACAGGGCTGAAAAAACTGTTTTTT.